This TCR beta chain is from a study of PD-1 blockade in classical Hodgkin lymphoma (dated by TCRdb to 2019 to 2021). For context, the study as a whole: Nivolumab dosing was 3 mg/kg intravenously every 2 weeks, continuing until either disease progression or unacceptable toxicity. To define a peripheral blood immune signature of response to PD-1 blockade in classical Hodgkin lymphoma, the study combined TCR beta sequencing with CyTOF.

V sheds 8 bases and J sheds 2 bases, leaving 10 bases between their ends. CDR1 and CDR2 were assigned from the germline V gene as SNHLY and FYNNEI. The CDR3, cysteine through phenylalanine, is 12 amino acids long. The DNA shown is the 36-base CDR3, in frame from base 1. Genomic DNA was extracted with the Qiagen DNeasy kit from unsorted PBMCs and from negatively selected CD4+ and CD8+ fractions. Using primers that anneal to V and J segments, immunoSEQ multiplex PCR amplified the TCR beta CDR3 regions. A synthetic immune receptor repertoire was used to minimize amplification bias, and remaining bias was computationally removed after sequencing. The original pipeline was this. Custom Python scripts were used to quantify repertoire diversity as the Shannon entropy index. Unsorted, CD4+ and CD8+ repertoires were analyzed separately, except in combined analyses where CD4+ and CD8+ sequences were merged in silico. Clonal expansion was defined as a frequency increase of at least 2-fold after treatment compared with C1D1, and clones undetected at baseline were assigned a pseudocount of 0.5. Singleton clones were defined as clones with 0 or 1 copy at C1D1, and non-singleton clones were defined as clones with 2 or more copies. Clones expanded in unsorted samples were annotated as CD4+, CD8+ or unknown by matching protein sequences in sorted samples from the same patient. Wilcoxon tests on paired samples were used to test changes in diversity from C1D1 to C4D1. TCRdb re-hosts the immuneACCESS table, in-frame sequences only. Its copies lack some clones; in the studies checked, an unresolved V gene accounts for under half of them, and the cause for the rest is not known. From that table come the V and J calls and clone size; the DNA was used to work out D and trimming. This sample gives about 27,000 clones in total; roughly 88% of them show up just once. The ten biggest clones cover more than 6.5% of the sample.

The sample's time point, from its label and the paper: cycle 1 day 1 (C1D1), immediately before nivolumab initiation. Every trial patient had relapsed after autologous stem cell transplantation, and cohorts A, B and C differed in prior brentuximab vedotin exposure. CD8+ T cells were purified from thawed PBMCs by magnetic negative selection with a Miltenyi CD8+ T cell isolation kit. The trial cohort included 55 to 65 patients with relapsed/refractory classical Hodgkin lymphoma, and each patient had a best overall response of complete response, partial response or progressive disease. Trial patients were treated with single-agent nivolumab in the multi-cohort phase II CheckMate 205 trial. An independent review committee assessed best overall response by applying the 2007 International Working Group response criteria. PBMCs from the trial were collected at three points: immediately before nivolumab initiation (C1D1), and during therapy at cycle 2 day 1 and cycle 4 day 1. Peripheral blood was collected in 8 mL Vacutainer Cell Preparation Tubes, from which PBMCs were isolated by centrifugation and then cryopreserved. Purified CD4+ and CD8+ fractions were prepared only for cases in which an additional PBMC sample was available. On LS columns in a quadroMACS separator, the magnetically labelled cells were depleted, and the flow-through was collected as the purified fraction.

As concerns this clone: The antigen it binds to is not known. It has no much larger one-base neighbor in the sample; base qualities were not kept.

Results and caveats for the whole study, not just this receptor: Only a single clinical trial cohort was studied, and what caused the repertoire differences, possibly disease activity or prior therapy, remained undefined. CD4+ but not CD8+ TCR diversity rose significantly by C4D1 (p=0.0027 vs p=0.16), most apparent in complete responders (p=0.02). Among trial patients, those achieving complete response had baseline diversity similar to that of newly diagnosed patients, while diversity was significantly lower in partial responders and progressors. Lower diversity was seen in patients whose nivolumab began less than 1 year after ASCT, and these patients were left out of later analyses so that immune reconstitution would not confound the results. Newly diagnosed patients were reported to have lower baseline TCR diversity than healthy donors, and relapsed/refractory patients were reported to have lower baseline TCR diversity still.

The sequence was collected from a human donor with classical Hodgkin lymphoma. Here the chain combines TRBV2 and TRBJ2-7; the D gene identity is not certain. The source was CD8+ T cells from blood, collected at baseline. The CDR3 amino acid sequence is: CASRSAAYEQYF. The DNA sequence follows: TGTGCCAGCCGATCGGCTGCCTACGAGCAGTACTTC.